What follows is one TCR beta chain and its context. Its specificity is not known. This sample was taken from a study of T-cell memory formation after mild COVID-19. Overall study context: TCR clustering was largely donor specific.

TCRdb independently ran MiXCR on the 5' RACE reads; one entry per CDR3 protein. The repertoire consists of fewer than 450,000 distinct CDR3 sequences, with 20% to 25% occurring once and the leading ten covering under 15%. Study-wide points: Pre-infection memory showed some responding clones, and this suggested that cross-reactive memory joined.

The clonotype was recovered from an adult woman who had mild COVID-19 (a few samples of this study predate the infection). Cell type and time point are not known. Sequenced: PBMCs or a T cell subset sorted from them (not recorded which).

The CDR3 reads CASSRETSGGELFF. The CDR3 nucleotides read TGTGCCAGCAGCCGAGAGACTAGCGGAGGGGAGCTGTTTTTT. This chain uses TRBV7-9 with TRBJ2-2; TRBD2 matches at 9 bases. With 5 bases clipped from V and 8 bases from J, the junction kept 6 bases outside the gene matches. Germline CDR1 SEHNR, CDR2 FQNEAQ (reference sequence). This CDR3 comprises 14 residues.